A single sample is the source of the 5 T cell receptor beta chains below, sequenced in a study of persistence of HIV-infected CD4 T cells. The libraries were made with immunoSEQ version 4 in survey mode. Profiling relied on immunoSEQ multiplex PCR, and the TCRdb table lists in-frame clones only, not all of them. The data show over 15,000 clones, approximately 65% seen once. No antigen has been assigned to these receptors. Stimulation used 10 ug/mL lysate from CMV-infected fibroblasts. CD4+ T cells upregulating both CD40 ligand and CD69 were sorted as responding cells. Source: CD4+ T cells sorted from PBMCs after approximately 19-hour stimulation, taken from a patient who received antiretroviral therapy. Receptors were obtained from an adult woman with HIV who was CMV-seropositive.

CDR3 sequence (DNA): TGCAGCGTTGTCTGGCAGGGGGCGATTGGCTACACCTTC. Protein product: CSVVWQGAIGYTF. The rearrangement links TRBV29-1 to TRBJ1-2, with 8 bases matching TRBD1. The V gene end was trimmed by 4 bases and the J gene end by 7 bases; junction bases not matched to a gene: 8. Germline V gene data show CDR1 as SQVTM and CDR2 as ANQGSEA. The CDR3 has 13 residues.

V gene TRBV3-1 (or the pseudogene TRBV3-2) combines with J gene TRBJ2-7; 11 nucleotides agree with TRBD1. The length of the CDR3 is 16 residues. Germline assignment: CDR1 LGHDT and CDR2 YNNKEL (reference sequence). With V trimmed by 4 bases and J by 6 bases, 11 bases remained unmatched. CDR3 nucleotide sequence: TGTGCCAGCAGCCCAAGCGGTTGGGACAGGGGGAGCGAGCAGTACTTC. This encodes CASSPSGWDRGSEQYF.

Here the CDR3 reads CASRRAVGTLNQPQHF. CDR3 in DNA: TGTGCCAGTAGACGAGCTGTGGGGACACTCAATCAGCCCCAGCATTTT. This chain joins TRBV19 and TRBJ1-5, with D perhaps TRBD1 (6 bases). V lost 6 bases, J lost 3 bases, and 18 bases lay in between. CDR1 is LNHDA, CDR2 SQIVND, per germline (reference sequence). This CDR3 spans 16 amino acids.

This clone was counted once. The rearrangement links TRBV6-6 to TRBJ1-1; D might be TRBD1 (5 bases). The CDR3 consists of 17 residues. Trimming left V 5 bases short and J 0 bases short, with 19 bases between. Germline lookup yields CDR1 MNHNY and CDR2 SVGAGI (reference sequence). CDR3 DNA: TGTGCCAGCAGTCTCGGGACGGATTTAATCATGAACACTGAAGCTTTCTTT. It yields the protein CASSLGTDLIMNTEAFF.

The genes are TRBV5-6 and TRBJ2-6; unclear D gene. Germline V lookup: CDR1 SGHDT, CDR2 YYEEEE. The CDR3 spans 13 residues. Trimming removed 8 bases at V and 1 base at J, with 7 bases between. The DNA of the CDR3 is TGTGCCAGTGTCAAGTCTGGGGCCAACGTCCTGACTTTC. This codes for CASVKSGANVLTF.